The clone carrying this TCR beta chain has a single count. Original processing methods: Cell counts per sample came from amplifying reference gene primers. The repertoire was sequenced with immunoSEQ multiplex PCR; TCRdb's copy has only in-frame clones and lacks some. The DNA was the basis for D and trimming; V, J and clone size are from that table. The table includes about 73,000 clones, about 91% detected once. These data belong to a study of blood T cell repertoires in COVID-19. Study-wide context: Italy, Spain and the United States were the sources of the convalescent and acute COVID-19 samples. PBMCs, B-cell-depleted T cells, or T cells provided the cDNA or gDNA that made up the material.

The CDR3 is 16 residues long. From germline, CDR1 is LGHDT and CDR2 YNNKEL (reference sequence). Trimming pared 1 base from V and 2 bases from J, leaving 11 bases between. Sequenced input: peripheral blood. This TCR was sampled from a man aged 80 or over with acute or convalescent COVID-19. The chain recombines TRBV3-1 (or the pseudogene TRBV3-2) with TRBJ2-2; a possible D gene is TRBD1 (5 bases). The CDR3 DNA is TGTGCCAGCAGCCAAGTTGCAGGGCCTAACACCGGGGAGCTGTTTTTT. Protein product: CASSQVAGPNTGELFF.